This T cell receptor beta chain was profiled in a study of PD-1 blockade in classical Hodgkin lymphoma. Here immunoSEQ multiplex PCR was the method, and the copy in TCRdb shows in-frame clones only, minus some. Of roughly 21,000 clones detected, 75% to 90% appear once; the ten largest clones hold 10% to 15%. Study-wide points: Compared with baseline, CD4+ but not CD8+ TCR diversity had risen significantly by C4D1. Partial responders and progressors had significantly lower baseline TCR diversity.

Regarding this clone: Its specificity is unknown.

The CDR3 is made up of 13 amino acids. Looked up from germline, CDR1 is SGHRS and CDR2 is YFSETQ. With 0 bases clipped from V and 5 bases from J, the junction kept 2 bases outside the gene matches. Time point in this sample: cycle 4 day 1 (C4D1), after 5 to 7 weeks of nivolumab. All the patients suffered relapse after autologous stem cell transplantation, and brentuximab vedotin exposure differed. This sequence originates from a human donor with classical Hodgkin lymphoma. The chain joins TRBV5-1 to TRBJ2-7, with 7 nucleotides matching TRBD1. The sample in question was peripheral blood mononuclear cells (PBMCs), obtained before the fourth cycle of nivolumab. In DNA form, the CDR3 reads TGCGCCAGCAGCTTGGGCAGGGGGAACGAGCAGTACTTC. Protein: CASSLGRGNEQYF. Full variable domain (rest looked up from reference TRBV5-1 and TRBJ2-7): KAGVTQTPRYLIKTRGQQVTLSCSPISGHRSVSWYQQTPGQGLQFLFEYFSETQRNKGNFPGRFSGRQFSNSRSEMNVSTLELGDSALYLCASSLGRGNEQYFGPGTRLTVT.